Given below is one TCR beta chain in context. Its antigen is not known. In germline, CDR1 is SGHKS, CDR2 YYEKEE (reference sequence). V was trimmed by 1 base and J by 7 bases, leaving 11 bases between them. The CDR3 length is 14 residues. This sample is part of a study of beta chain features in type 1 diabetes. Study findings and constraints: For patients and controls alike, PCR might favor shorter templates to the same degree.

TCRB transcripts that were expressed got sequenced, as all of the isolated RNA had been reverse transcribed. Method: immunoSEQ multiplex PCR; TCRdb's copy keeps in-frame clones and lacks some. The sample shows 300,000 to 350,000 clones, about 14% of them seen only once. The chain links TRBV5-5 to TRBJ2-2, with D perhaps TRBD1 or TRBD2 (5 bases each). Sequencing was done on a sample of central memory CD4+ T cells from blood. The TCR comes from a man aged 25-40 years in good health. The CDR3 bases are TGTGCCAGCAGCTTGAGAGGGACGAACGGGGAGCTGTTTTTT. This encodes CASSLRGTNGELFF.